The clone carrying this TCR beta chain was seen ten or more times. Its antigen is as yet unknown. This specimen comes from a study of CD8 T cells in ankylosing spondylitis. Overall study results and limits: Made up of fewer than 10 highly homologous variants, a TCR beta motif appeared characteristic of ankylosing spondylitis blood. Researchers report that disease-linked clones proved CD8+ and relatively rare in peripheral blood. Disease-linked clones were reportedly significantly enriched in matched ankylosing spondylitis synovial fluid.

Looked up from germline, CDR1 is SGDLS and CDR2 is YYNGEE. The V and J ends lost 2 bases and 5 bases respectively, with 8 bases between them. The CDR3 spans 13 residues. Libraries for TCR beta were made by quantitative 5'-RACE with molecular barcodes. TCRdb called the 5' RACE reads again in MiXCR, with one record for every CDR3 protein. The data hold 250,000 or so distinct CDR3 sequences, with 9.5% to 12% observed a single time. The receptor comes from a male donor with ankylosing spondylitis or in good health (not recorded which). Source material: blood, either unsorted or a sorted T cell fraction (not recorded which). The gene calls are TRBV9 and TRBJ2-1; D remains ambiguous. The CDR3 DNA sequence: TGTGCCAGCAGCGTTTTATCTGACAATGAGCAGTTCTTC. It translates to CASSVLSDNEQFF.